By proportion, the clone carrying this T cell receptor (beta chain) is medium-sized. CDR1 is GTSNPN, CDR2 SVGIG, per germline (reference sequence). This CDR3 contains 14 residues. Deletions cut 2 bases from V and 8 bases from J, with 13 bases between. TCRdb itself ran the multiplex PCR reads through MiXCR, one entry per CDR3 protein. The sample carries about 17,000 distinct CDR3 sequences, around 58% recorded once. These data come from a study of breast tumors, draining lymph nodes, adjacent tissues. The source material was tumor-adjacent breast tissue. This sequence joins TRBV30 and TRBJ1-6, with D possibly TRBD1 on 5 matching bases. The receptor was derived from a female donor with breast cancer. Some clones in this sample may be carry-over from other donors' samples. CDR3 region: CAWSLKGDYSPLHF. The CDR3 nucleotides read TGTGCCTGGAGTCTGAAAGGGGATTATTCACCCCTCCACTTT.